This T cell receptor (beta chain) was sequenced for a study of blood T cell repertoires in COVID-19. At the level of the study: Samples came from the United States, Italy and Spain, spanning acute and convalescent COVID-19.

This clone came up a few times. In the original processing: Nucleated cell counts were estimated from reference gene primer amplification. TCRdb's table, derived via immunoSEQ multiplex PCR, lists solely in-frame clones and lacks some. V and J calls and clone size follow that table, whereas D and trimming were derived from the DNA. This table holds approximately 360,000 clones, approximately 88% found once. Germline CDR1 is MGHRA and CDR2 is YSYEKL. V was pared by 2 bases and J by 3 bases, with 10 bases between. This CDR3 comprises 15 residues. This chain links TRBV4-1 with TRBJ1-4; perhaps TRBD1 as D (5 bases). Sequenced input: PBMCs or T cells enriched from blood (not recorded which). This sequence was found in a woman in her 30s with acute COVID-19. CDR3 sequence: CASSQNRQPNEKLFF. The DNA for the CDR3 is TGCGCCAGCAGCCAAAACCGACAGCCTAATGAAAAACTGTTTTTT.